The clone carrying this T cell receptor (beta chain) appeared many times. The data stem from a study of spatial heterogeneity in lung cancer. Each CDR3 protein gets one entry after TCRdb re-called the 5' RACE reads with MiXCR. The profile shows 30,000 to 45,000 distinct CDR3 sequences, around 3.3% of them singletons. V shed 0 bases and J shed 4 bases, with 13 bases lying between them. This CDR3 has 15 amino acids. Germline assignment: CDR1 SGHRS and CDR2 YFSETQ. Described time point: sample taken at primary tumor resection. The sequencing used normal lung tissue next to the tumor, collected at surgery. The V call is TRBV5-1, the J call TRBJ1-1; the D is unclear. This receptor was taken from a male donor with early-stage non-small cell lung cancer. The CDR3 loop is CASSLETWGSTEAFF. CDR3 nucleotide sequence: TGCGCCAGCAGCTTGGAAACGTGGGGTAGCACTGAAGCTTTCTTT.